This T cell receptor (beta chain) was obtained from a study of T cells in Graves' hyperthyroidism and ophthalmopathy. The overall study: Peripheral blood samples were taken at initial diagnosis, prior to any treatment. Broader study findings: The model anticipated ophthalmopathy a median around six months pre-onset.

Inclusion characteristics of ophthalmopathy patients comprised a Clinical Activity Score of at least 3, a NOSPECS grade of at least 4, and duration under 3 months. Trimming shortened V by 2 bases and J by 7 bases, and 8 bases separated the two germline ends. The V gene's germline CDR1 is MNHNS and CDR2 SASEGT. The CDR3 consists of 13 residues. RNA transcripts provided the source from which TCR beta CDR3 regions were amplified. First-round RT-PCR with HTBI primers amplified the TCR CDR3 region. MiXCR, applied by TCRdb to the multiplex PCR reads, yields one record per CDR3 protein. This sample has about 350,000 distinct CDR3 sequences, with 15% to 20% found just once. This clonotype was recorded at least ten times. Antigen unknown.

Sample: blood. This sequence was found in a woman aged 35 to 49 with Graves' ophthalmopathy. This chain uses TRBV6-1 with TRBJ2-2; D gene unclear. CDR3 sequence (DNA): TGTGCCAGCAGTGAACAGAAGGTCGGGGAGCTGTTTTTT. Residues: CASSEQKVGELFF.